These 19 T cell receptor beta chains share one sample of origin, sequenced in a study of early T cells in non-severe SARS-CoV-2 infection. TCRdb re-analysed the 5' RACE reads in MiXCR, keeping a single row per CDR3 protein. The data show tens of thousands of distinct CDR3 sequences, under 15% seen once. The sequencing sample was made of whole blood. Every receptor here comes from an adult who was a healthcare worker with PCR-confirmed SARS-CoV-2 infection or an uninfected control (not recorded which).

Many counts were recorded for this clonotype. This chain's CDR3 is CASRLGTRAGANVLTF. The CDR3 DNA is TGTGCCAGCAGACTTGGGACAAGGGCTGGGGCCAACGTCCTGACTTTC. V gene TRBV27 combines with J gene TRBJ2-6, with D tentatively TRBD1 (6 bases). Germline-derived CDR1 and CDR2 are MNHEY and SMNVEV (reference sequence). The V end lost 6 bases, the J end lost 2 bases, and 14 bases lay between the germline ends. This CDR3 has 16 amino acids.

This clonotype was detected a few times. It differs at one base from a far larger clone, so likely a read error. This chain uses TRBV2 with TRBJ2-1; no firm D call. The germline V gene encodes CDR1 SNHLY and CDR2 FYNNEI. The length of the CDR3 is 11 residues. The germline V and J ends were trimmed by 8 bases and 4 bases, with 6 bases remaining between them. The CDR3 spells CASGRYNEQFF. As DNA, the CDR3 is TGTGCCAGCGGCCGGTACAATGAGCAGTTCTTC.

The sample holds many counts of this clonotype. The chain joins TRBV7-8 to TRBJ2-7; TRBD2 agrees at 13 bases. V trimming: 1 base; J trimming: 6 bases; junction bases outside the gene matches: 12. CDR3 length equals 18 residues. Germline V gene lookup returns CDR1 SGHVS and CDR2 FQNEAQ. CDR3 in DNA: TGTGCCAGCAGCTTAGAGGGCCGACTAGCGGGGGGCTATAGCGAGCAGTACTTC. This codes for CASSLEGRLAGGYSEQYF.

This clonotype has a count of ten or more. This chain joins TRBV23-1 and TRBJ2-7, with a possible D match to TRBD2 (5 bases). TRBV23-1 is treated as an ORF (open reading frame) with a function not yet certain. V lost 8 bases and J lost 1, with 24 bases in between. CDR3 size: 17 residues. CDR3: CASRPGMEARGSYEQYF. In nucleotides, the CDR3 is TGCGCCAGCCGACCAGGAATGGAGGCCAGAGGGTCCTACGAGCAGTACTTC.

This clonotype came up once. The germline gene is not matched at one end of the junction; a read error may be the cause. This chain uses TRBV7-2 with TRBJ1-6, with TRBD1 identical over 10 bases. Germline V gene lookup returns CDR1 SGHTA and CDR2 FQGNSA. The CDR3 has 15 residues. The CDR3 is CATSLGQGVNSPLHF. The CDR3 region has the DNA TGTGCCACCAGCTTAGGACAGGGGGTCAATTCACCCCTCCACTTT.

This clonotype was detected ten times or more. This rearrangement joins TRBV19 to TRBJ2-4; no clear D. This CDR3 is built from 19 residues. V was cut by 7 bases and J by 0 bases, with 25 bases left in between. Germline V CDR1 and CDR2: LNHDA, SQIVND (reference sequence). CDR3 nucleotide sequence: TGTGCCAGTAACTTTCCCCGGTTCGATGGAAATTTAGCCAAAAACATTCAGTACTTC. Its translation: CASNFPRFDGNLAKNIQYF.

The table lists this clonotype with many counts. The CDR3 DNA follows: TGTGCCAGCAGCCCGATTGGACAGTCAACTAATGAAAAACTGTTTTTT. Protein: CASSPIGQSTNEKLFF. J is TRBJ1-4 and V is TRBV4-2, with D maybe TRBD1 (6 bases). In germline, CDR1 is LGHNA, CDR2 YNFKEQ. The CDR3 covers 16 residues. Trimming removed 4 bases at V and 0 bases at J, with 12 bases between.

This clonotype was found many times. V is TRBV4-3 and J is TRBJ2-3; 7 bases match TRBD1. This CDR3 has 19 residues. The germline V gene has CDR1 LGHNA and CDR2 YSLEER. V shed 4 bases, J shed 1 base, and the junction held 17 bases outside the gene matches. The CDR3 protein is CASSLIDRDQQHRTDTQYF. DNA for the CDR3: TGCGCCAGCAGCCTCATCGACAGGGATCAACAACACCGCACAGATACGCAGTATTTT.

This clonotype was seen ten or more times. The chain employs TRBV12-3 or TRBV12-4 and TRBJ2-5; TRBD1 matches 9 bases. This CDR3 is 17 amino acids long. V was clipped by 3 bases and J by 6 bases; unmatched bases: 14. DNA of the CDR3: TGTGCCAGCAGTTTGCGGACAGGGGTGGAGGTTGTTCAGACCCAGTACTTC. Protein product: CASSLRTGVEVVQTQYF.

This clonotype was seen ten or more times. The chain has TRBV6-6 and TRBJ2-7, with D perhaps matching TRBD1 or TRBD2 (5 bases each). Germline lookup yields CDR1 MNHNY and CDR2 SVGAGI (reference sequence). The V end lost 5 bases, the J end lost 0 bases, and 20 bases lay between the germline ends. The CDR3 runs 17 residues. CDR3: CASSLTPGRHVSYEQYF. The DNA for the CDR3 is TGTGCCAGCAGTCTGACACCGGGACGCCATGTCTCCTACGAGCAGTACTTC.

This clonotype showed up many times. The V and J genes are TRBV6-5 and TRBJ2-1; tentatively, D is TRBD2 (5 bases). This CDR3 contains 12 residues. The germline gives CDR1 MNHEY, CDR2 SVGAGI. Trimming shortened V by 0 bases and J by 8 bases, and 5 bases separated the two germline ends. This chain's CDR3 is CASSYSGDEQFF. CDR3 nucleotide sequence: TGTGCCAGCAGTTACTCCGGGGATGAGCAGTTCTTC.

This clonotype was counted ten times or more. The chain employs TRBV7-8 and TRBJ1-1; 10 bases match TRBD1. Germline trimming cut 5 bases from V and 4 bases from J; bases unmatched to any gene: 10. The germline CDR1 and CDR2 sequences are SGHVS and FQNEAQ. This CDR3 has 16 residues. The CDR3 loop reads CASSPWDRGVGTEAFF. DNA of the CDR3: TGTGCCAGCAGCCCCTGGGACAGGGGAGTTGGCACTGAAGCTTTCTTT.

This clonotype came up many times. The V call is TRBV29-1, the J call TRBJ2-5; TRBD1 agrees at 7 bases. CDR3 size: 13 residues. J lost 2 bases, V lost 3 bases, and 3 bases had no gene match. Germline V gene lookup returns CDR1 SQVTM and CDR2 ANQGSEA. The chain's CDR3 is CSVETGQQETQYF. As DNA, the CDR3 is TGCAGCGTTGAGACAGGGCAACAAGAGACCCAGTACTTC. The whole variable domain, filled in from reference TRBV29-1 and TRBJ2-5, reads SAVISQKPSRDICQRGTSLTIQCQVDSQVTMMFWYRQQPGQSLTLIATANQGSEATYESGFVIDKFPISRPNLTFSTLTVSNMSPEDSSIYLCSVETGQQETQYFGPGTRLLVL.

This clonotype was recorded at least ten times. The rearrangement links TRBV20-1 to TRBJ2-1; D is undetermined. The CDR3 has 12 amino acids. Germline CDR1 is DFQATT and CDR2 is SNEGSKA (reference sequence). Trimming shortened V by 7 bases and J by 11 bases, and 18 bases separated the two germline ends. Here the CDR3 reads CSGYSPTMKQFF. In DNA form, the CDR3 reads TGCAGTGGTTACTCACCTACAATGAAGCAGTTCTTC.

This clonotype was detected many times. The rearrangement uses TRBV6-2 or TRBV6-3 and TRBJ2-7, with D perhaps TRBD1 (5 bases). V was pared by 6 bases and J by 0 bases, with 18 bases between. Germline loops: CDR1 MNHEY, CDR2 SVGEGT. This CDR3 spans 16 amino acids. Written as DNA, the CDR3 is TGTGCCAGCAGCCCATGGGGCAGACACAGCTCCTACGAGCAGTACTTC. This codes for CASSPWGRHSSYEQYF.

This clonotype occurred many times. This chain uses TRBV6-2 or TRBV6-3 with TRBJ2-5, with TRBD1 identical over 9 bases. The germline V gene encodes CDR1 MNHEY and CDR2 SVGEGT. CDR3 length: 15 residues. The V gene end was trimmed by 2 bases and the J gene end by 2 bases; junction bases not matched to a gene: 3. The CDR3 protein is CASSYPDRGQETQYF. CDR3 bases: TGTGCCAGCAGTTACCCAGACAGGGGGCAAGAGACCCAGTACTTC.

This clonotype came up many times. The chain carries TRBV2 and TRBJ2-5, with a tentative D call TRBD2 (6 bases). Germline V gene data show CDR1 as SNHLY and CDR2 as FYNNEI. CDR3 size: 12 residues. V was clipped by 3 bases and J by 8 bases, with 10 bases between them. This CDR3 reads CASSDRDSTQYF. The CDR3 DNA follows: TGTGCCAGCAGTGACCGGGACTCAACCCAGTACTTC.

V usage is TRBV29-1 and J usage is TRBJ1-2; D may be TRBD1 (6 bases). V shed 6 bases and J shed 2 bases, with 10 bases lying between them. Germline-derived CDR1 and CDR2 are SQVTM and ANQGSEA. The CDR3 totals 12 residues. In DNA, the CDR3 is TGCAGCGTCGGCGACAGGAACTATGGCTACACCTTC. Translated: CSVGDRNYGYTF.

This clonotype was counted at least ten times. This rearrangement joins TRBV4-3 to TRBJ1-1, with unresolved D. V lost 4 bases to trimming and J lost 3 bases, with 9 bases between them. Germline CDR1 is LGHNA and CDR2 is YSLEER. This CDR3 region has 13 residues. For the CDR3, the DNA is TGCGCCAGCAGCCCACGTCTGGACACTGAAGCTTTCTTT. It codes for CASSPRLDTEAFF.